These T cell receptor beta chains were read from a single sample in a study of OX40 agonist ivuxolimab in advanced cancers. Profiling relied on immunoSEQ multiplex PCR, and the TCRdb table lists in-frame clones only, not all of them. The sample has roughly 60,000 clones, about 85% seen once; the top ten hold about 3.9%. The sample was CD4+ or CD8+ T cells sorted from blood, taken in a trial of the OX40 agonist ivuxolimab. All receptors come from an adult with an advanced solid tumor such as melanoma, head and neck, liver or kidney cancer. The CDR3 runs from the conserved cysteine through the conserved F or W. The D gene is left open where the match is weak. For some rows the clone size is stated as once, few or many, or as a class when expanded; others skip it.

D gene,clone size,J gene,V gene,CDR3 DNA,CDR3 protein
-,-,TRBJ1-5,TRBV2,TGTGCCAGCAGTTTTCAGGGTAGCAATCAGCCCCAGCATTTT,CASSFQGSNQPQHF
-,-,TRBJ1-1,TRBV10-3,TGTGCCATCAGTGGAAACGCCCTCACTGAAGCTTTCTTT,CAISGNALTEAFF
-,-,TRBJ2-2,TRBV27,TGTGCCAGCAGTTTATCAAGAGGAGGGGGGGAGCTGTTTTTT,CASSLSRGGGELFF
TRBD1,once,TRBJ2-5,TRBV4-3,TGCGCCAGCAGCCAAGGCGCCCGACAGGGGGAGACCCAGTACTTC,CASSQGARQGETQYF
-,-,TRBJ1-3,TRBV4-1,TGCGCCAGCAGCCAGCCCGGCAGGGAGGAGGAGGGAAACACCATATATTTT,CASSQPGREEEGNTIYF
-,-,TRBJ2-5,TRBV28,TGTGCCAGCGGAGGCGGGACAGCACAAGAGACCCAGTACTTC,CASGGGTAQETQYF
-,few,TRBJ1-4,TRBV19,TGTGCCAGTAGTAACCGCCCGGTGGAGGAAAAACTGTTTTTT,CASSNRPVEEKLFF
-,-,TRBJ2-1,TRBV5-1,TGCGCCAGCAATGAGCAAACAGGGTCCGATGAGCAGTTCTTC,CASNEQTGSDEQFF
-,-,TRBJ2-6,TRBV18,TGTGCCAGCTCATCTTCCCAGGGATCTGGGGCCAACGTCCTGACTTTC,CASSSSQGSGANVLTF
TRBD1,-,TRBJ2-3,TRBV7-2,TGTGCCAGCAGCTCGACAGGGGGAAGCACAGATACGCAGTATTTT,CASSSTGGSTDTQYF
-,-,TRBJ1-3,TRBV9,TGTGCCAGCAGCGCCCGTCTCCTTGGGGCTGGAAACACCATATATTTT,CASSARLLGAGNTIYF
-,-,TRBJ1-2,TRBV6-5,TGTGCCAGCAGCCGGACCGGCGGTAACTATGGCTACACCTTC,CASSRTGGNYGYTF
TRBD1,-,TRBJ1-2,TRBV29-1,TGCAGCGTTGATACCTGGGACAGGGGGCGTAGAGGCTACACCTTC,CSVDTWDRGRRGYTF
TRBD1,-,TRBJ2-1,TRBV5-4,TGTGCCAGCTACCCCCCCCCGGGACAGGGGGCTGTTGAGCAGTTCTTC,CASYPPPGQGAVEQFF
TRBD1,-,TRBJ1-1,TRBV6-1,TGTGCCAGCGGGACAGGCGATAGGAACACTGAAGCTTTCTTT,CASGTGDRNTEAFF
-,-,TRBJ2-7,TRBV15,TGTGCCACCAGCAGAGGGGCAGAAGCTGAGCAGTACTTC,CATSRGAEAEQYF
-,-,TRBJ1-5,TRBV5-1,TGCGCCAGCAGCCTGGGGGAGGGTGATCAGCCCCAGCATTTT,CASSLGEGDQPQHF
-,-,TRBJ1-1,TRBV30,TGTGCCTGGGTACGGGGGGATGGGGGGACTGAAGCTTTCTTT,CAWVRGDGGTEAFF
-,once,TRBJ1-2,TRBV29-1,TGCAGCGTTTACAGGGATGGTTTGAGGGGCTACACCTTC,CSVYRDGLRGYTF
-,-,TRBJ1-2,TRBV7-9,TGTGCCAGCAGCTTAGCTGAAGGGAGTGGCTACACCTTC,CASSLAEGSGYTF
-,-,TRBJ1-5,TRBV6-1,TGTGCCAGCAGTGAAACACGGGATCAGCCCCAGCATTTT,CASSETRDQPQHF
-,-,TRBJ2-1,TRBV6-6,TGTGCCTCATCGACAGACCGCTCCTACAATGAGCAGTTCTTC,CASSTDRSYNEQFF
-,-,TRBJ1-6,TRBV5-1,TGCGCCAGCAGCTGGGAGGGGGGTAATTCACCCCTCCACTTT,CASSWEGGNSPLHF
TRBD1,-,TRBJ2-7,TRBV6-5,TGTGCCAGCAGACGGGACAGGGCCGTCCACGAGCAGTACTTC,CASRRDRAVHEQYF
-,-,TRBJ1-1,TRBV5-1,TGCGCCAGCAGTTTATATCAGGGGTCTGAAGCTTTCTTT,CASSLYQGSEAFF
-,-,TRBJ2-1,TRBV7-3,TGTGCCAGCAGCCCTACTGGCGGGGAGTACAATGAGCAGTTCTTC,CASSPTGGEYNEQFF
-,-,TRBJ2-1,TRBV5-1,TGCGCCAGCAGACCCGACAGCTTAACCTACAATGAGCAGTTCTTC,CASRPDSLTYNEQFF
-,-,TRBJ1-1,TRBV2,TGTGCCAGCACCGGACAGATGAACACTGAAGCTTTCTTT,CASTGQMNTEAFF
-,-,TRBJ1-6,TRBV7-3,TGTGCCAGCAGCCCGTCCAGCTCCTATAATTCACCCCTCCACTTT,CASSPSSSYNSPLHF
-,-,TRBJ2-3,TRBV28,TGTGCCAGCAGACAGAGCACAGATACGCAGTATTTT,CASRQSTDTQYF
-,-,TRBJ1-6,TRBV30,TGTGCCTGGAGCGGGGGACGAACAGGTAGCCGGCCTAGCTCCTATAATTCACCCCTCCACTTT,CAWSGGRTGSRPSSYNSPLHF
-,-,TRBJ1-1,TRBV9,TGTGCCAGCAGTTTCGGGGGGGTTTCCCCCGACACTGAAGCTTTCTTT,CASSFGGVSPDTEAFF
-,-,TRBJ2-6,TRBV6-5,TGTGCCAGCGGTCATACCTCTGGGGCCAACGTCCTGACTTTC,CASGHTSGANVLTF
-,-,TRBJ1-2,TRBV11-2,TGTGCCAGCAGCACGGGCGGGGAAGGAGATGGCTACACCTTC,CASSTGGEGDGYTF
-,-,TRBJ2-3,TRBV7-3,TGTGCCAGCAGCTTATGGGGGACGGATACGCAGTATTTT,CASSLWGTDTQYF
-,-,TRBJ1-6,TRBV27,TGTGCCAGCAAGTATAGCCCCCCCGGTTCACCCCTCCACTTT,CASKYSPPGSPLHF
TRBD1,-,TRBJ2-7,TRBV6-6,TGTGCCAGCAGTAAGCCCGGGACAGGGGGCGTCGAGCAGTACTTC,CASSKPGTGGVEQYF
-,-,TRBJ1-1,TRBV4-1,TGCGCCAGCAGCCAAGAGAGGAGTGTTCTCGGCACTGAAGCTTTCTTT,CASSQERSVLGTEAFF
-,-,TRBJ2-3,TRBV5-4,TGTGCCAGCAGCTCAGCGACGAGCACAGATACGCAGTATTTT,CASSSATSTDTQYF
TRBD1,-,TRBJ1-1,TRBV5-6,TGTGCCAGCACCAGGGGGACAGGTCCTACTGAAGCTTTCTTT,CASTRGTGPTEAFF